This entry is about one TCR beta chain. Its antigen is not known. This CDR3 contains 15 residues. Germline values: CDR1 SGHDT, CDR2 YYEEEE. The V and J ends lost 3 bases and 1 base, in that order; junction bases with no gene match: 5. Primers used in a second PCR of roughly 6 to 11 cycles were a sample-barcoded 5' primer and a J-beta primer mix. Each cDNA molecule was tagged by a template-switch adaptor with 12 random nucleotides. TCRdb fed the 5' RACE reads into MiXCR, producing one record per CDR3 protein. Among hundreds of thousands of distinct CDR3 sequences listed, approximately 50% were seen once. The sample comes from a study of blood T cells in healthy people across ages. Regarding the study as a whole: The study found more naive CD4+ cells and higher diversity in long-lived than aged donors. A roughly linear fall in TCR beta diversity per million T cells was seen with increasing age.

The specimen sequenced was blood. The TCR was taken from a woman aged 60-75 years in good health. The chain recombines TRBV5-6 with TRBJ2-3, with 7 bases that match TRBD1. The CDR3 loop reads CASSSWDRRTDTQYF. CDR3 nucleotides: TGTGCCAGCAGCTCCTGGGACAGACGCACAGATACGCAGTATTTT.